These 17 T cell receptor beta chains originate from one sample sequenced in a study of control samples from healthy donors and cancer patients. Repertoires were generated with immunoSEQ multiplex PCR, while TCRdb's copy carries only in-frame clones and drops some. The table shows about 120,000 clones, with approximately 87% occurring only once. Sample: blood. These receptors were obtained from a man aged 30-40 years in good health.

The chain links TRBV19 to TRBJ2-5; 8 nucleotides line up with TRBD2. CDR1 is LNHDA, CDR2 SQIVND, per germline (reference sequence). The CDR3 loop spans 15 amino acids. The V gene end was trimmed by 5 bases and the J gene end by 4 bases; junction bases not matched to a gene: 9. CDR3: CASSENRGGGETQYF. CDR3 bases: TGTGCCAGTAGTGAAAACCGGGGGGGCGGAGAGACCCAGTACTTC.

Comment on this clone: This specimen includes other DNA sequences encoding the same CDR3. The J gene is TRBJ2-6, the V gene TRBV2; D remains ambiguous. The CDR3 totals 14 residues. The germline V gene has CDR1 SNHLY and CDR2 FYNNEI. Trimming shortened V by 1 base and J by 2 bases, and 3 bases separated the two germline ends. The CDR3 loop reads CASSEGAGANVLTF. The CDR3 DNA is TGTGCCAGCAGTGAAGGGGCTGGGGCCAACGTCCTGACTTTC.

This sequence joins TRBV10-3 and TRBJ1-6; D may be TRBD1 (5 bases). CDR3 length: 13 residues. Looked up from germline, CDR1 is ENHRY and CDR2 is SYGVKD. V was shortened by 6 bases and J by 8 bases, with 11 bases between the two germline ends. CDR3 protein: CAIRGQGDSPLHF. Written as DNA, the CDR3 is TGTGCCATCAGAGGGCAGGGAGATTCACCCCTCCACTTT.

This clone came up a few times. This rearrangement joins TRBV15 to TRBJ2-3; no clear D gene. CDR1 and CDR2 from the germline V gene are LNHNV and YYDKDF (reference sequence). V was trimmed by 0 bases and J by 3 bases, leaving 10 bases between them. The CDR3 is 15 amino acids. Here the CDR3 reads CATSRDRAVTDTQYF. The CDR3, as DNA: TGTGCCACCAGCAGAGATCGGGCAGTAACAGATACGCAGTATTTT.

V and J are TRBV10-3 and TRBJ1-1; D is possibly TRBD1 (6 bases). In germline, CDR1 is ENHRY, CDR2 SYGVKD. V shed 1 base and J shed 1 base, with 10 bases lying between them. This CDR3 comprises 15 residues. The CDR3 sequence is CAISEYSQGNTEAFF. CDR3 DNA: TGTGCCATCAGTGAGTACTCACAGGGGAACACTGAAGCTTTCTTT.

V gene TRBV2 combines with J gene TRBJ2-5; D gene uncertain. The CDR3 has 12 residues. V lost 7 bases to trimming and J lost 5 bases, with 11 bases between them. Germline V gene data show CDR1 as SNHLY and CDR2 as FYNNEI. The CDR3 protein is CASIPSGETQYF. CDR3 bases: TGTGCCAGCATACCATCTGGTGAGACCCAGTACTTC.

This sequence joins TRBV11-3 and TRBJ2-1, with D perhaps given as TRBD1 or TRBD2 (6 bases each). Germline CDR1 reads SGHNT; CDR2 reads YENEEA. The CDR3 covers 15 residues. Trimming took off 4 bases at V and 8 bases at J, with 18 bases between the two ends. The CDR3 protein is CASSSLGGSWHEQFF. Here the CDR3 DNA reads TGTGCCAGCAGCTCCCTGGGGGGCTCCTGGCATGAGCAGTTCTTC. Looking up the rest from reference TRBV11-3 and TRBJ2-1 gives the full variable domain: EAGVVQSPRYKIIEKKQPVAFWCNPISGHNTLYWYLQNLGQGPELLIRYENEEAVDDSQLPKDRFSAERLKGVDSTLKIQPAELGDSAVYLCASSSLGGSWHEQFFGPGTRLTVL.

This rearrangement joins TRBV4-2 to TRBJ1-1; the D gene is possibly TRBD1 (5 bases). Germline-derived CDR1 and CDR2 are LGHNA and YNFKEQ. The CDR3 spans 14 residues. Trimming shortened V by 0 bases and J by 4 bases, and 9 bases separated the two germline ends. The CDR3 here is CASSQDGDATEAFF. CDR3 sequence (DNA): TGTGCCAGCAGCCAAGACGGGGACGCCACTGAAGCTTTCTTT.

The CDR3 region is CASRPHLLGIQPQHF. The DNA for the CDR3 is TGTGCCAGCCGCCCACACCTTCTGGGGATTCAGCCCCAGCATTTT. This chain joins TRBV28 and TRBJ1-5; D remains unclear. CDR3 size: 15 residues. With 8 bases removed from V and 6 bases from J, the gap between germline ends came to 20 bases. Germline V gene data show CDR1 as MDHEN and CDR2 as SYDVKM.

A note on this clone: In this CDR3 the conserved last residue, phenylalanine or tryptophan, is missing, so a read error is likely. The DNA is omitted, as the CDR3 cannot be located on it reliably, and the CDR3 follows TCRdb's listing. Other DNA sequences within the sample encode an identical CDR3. The rearrangement links TRBV21-1 to TRBJ1-1; no check of the table's D call, TRBD1, against the DNA was made. TRBV21-1 counts as a pseudogene. The CDR3 spans 9 amino acids, including both terminal residues. This CDR3 is CASTTGHMS.

The table lists this clone with a count of one. The J gene is TRBJ1-4, the V gene TRBV12-3 or TRBV12-4, with D unresolved. The V end lost 2 bases, the J end lost 5 bases, and 0 bases lay between the germline ends. The CDR3 is 11 residues long. CDR3 region: CASSLNEKLFF. The CDR3 nucleotides are TGTGCCAGCAGTTTAAATGAAAAACTGTTTTTT.

For the CDR3, the DNA is TGTGCCAGCACCGACGGACCCCGGTCCCAGCCCCAGCATTTT. Its translation: CASTDGPRSQPQHF. The rearrangement uses TRBV3-1 (or the pseudogene TRBV3-2) and TRBJ1-5; D uncertain. Germline CDR1 is LGHDT and CDR2 is YNNKEL (reference sequence). Deletions cut 7 bases from V and 7 bases from J, with 17 bases between. The length of the CDR3 is 14 residues.

The chain joins TRBV11-2 to TRBJ2-2; 7 bases are a match to TRBD1. With V trimmed by 5 bases and J by 4 bases, 10 bases remained unmatched. CDR1 and CDR2 from the germline V gene are SGHAT and FQNNGV. The CDR3 length is 16 residues. Written as DNA, the CDR3 is TGTGCCAGCAGCCCGAGACAGGGAGCCGGCACCGGGGAGCTGTTTTTT. It yields the protein CASSPRQGAGTGELFF.

This rearrangement joins TRBV6-5 to TRBJ2-5; D could derive from TRBD1 or TRBD2 (5 bases each). V was shortened by 5 bases and J by 5 bases, with 12 bases between the two germline ends. Germline values: CDR1 MNHEY, CDR2 SVGAGI. CDR3 size: 13 residues. The CDR3 loop reads CASSQSGTETQYF. The CDR3, as DNA: TGTGCCAGCAGTCAGTCAGGGACGGAGACCCAGTACTTC.

This chain joins TRBV6-5 and TRBJ1-5; D not resolved. This CDR3 has 14 residues. CDR1 MNHEY and CDR2 SVGAGI come from the germline V gene. With 4 bases removed from V and 1 base from J, the gap between germline ends came to 8 bases. DNA for the CDR3: TGTGCCAGCAGTTCAGTAGGAAGCAATCAGCCCCAGCATTTT. As protein: CASSSVGSNQPQHF.

The chain combines TRBV30 with TRBJ1-1; TRBD1 aligns across 9 bases. The germline V gene encodes CDR1 GTSNPN and CDR2 SVGIG (reference sequence). V was clipped by 4 bases and J by 5 bases; unmatched bases: 8. The CDR3 is 14 residues long. CDR3 nucleotide sequence: TGTGCCTGGACCGAAGGACAGGGGAGGACTGAAGCTTTCTTT. Translation gives CAWTEGQGRTEAFF.

The rearrangement joins TRBV9 to TRBJ1-1; D unresolved. The germline V and J ends were trimmed by 0 bases and 0 bases, with 9 bases remaining between them. The CDR3 totals 15 residues. Germline assignment: CDR1 SGDLS and CDR2 YYNGEE. The CDR3 protein is CASSVGSTLNTEAFF. CDR3 coding DNA: TGTGCCAGCAGCGTAGGGTCTACCCTGAACACTGAAGCTTTCTTT.